These T cell receptor beta chains were read from a single sample in a study of CD8 T cells in Susac syndrome. TCRdb used MiXCR to reprocess the immunoSEQ multiplex PCR reads, holding one entry per CDR3 protein. This sample has more than 110,000 distinct CDR3 sequences, with about 93% found just once. The sample taken for sequencing was CD8+ T cells from PBMCs. The receptors derive from a human donor in good health. The CDR3 runs from the conserved cysteine through the conserved F or W. The D gene is left open where the match is weak. Clone size, where shown, is once, few, many, or a class for clones that have expanded.

j_gene | v_gene | abundance | d_gene | CDR3aa | CDR3nt
TRBJ2-7 | TRBV27 | . | . | CASSLYLGAGEEQYF | TGTGCCAGCAGTTTATACCTTGGGGCAGGGGAAGAGCAGTACTTC
TRBJ1-1 | TRBV29-1 | . | TRBD1 | CSVEGGTGAEAFF | TGCAGCGTTGAGGGGGGAACAGGGGCTGAAGCTTTCTTT
TRBJ2-7 | TRBV2 | . | TRBD1 | CASSAYRGWDEQYF | TGTGCCAGCAGTGCTTACAGGGGGTGGGACGAGCAGTACTTC
TRBJ2-4 | TRBV27 | . | TRBD2 | CASSLRGDQNIQYF | TGTGCCAGCAGTTTACGGGGGGACCAAAACATTCAGTACTTC
TRBJ1-4 | TRBV30 | once | . | CAWTLGQNEKLFF | TGTGCCTGGACTTTGGGGCAGAATGAAAAACTGTTTTTT
TRBJ2-1 | TRBV30 | . | TRBD2 | CAWSVGTSAYNEQFF | TGTGCCTGGAGTGTGGGGACTAGCGCCTACAATGAGCAGTTCTTC
TRBJ2-5 | TRBV13 | . | . | CASSLGHVKKSQYF | TGTGCCAGCAGCTTAGGCCACGTCAAGAAGTCCCAGTACTTC
TRBJ1-1 | TRBV25-1 | . | . | CASSESGVGYTEAFF | TGTGCCAGCAGTGAGTCAGGGGTGGGGTACACTGAAGCTTTCTTT
TRBJ1-2 | TRBV9 | . | . | CASSLGRTSYGYTF | TGTGCCAGCAGCCTAGGGCGGACAAGCTATGGCTACACCTTC
TRBJ2-5 | TRBV27 | . | . | CASSPGGKETQYF | TGTGCCAGCAGCCCAGGGGGGAAAGAGACCCAGTACTTC
TRBJ2-1 | TRBV7-8 | . | . | CASSFQFF | TGTGCCAGCAGCTTTCAGTTCTTC
TRBJ1-1 | TRBV4-2 | . | . | CASSQEGWNTEAFF | TGTGCCAGCAGCCAAGAAGGTTGGAATACTGAAGCTTTCTTT
TRBJ1-2 | TRBV20-1 | . | . | CSAPDPWTPRRGYTF | TGCAGTGCTCCCGACCCGTGGACGCCGAGGAGAGGCTACACCTTC
TRBJ1-1 | TRBV20-1 | . | . | CSGRGDHTEAFF | TGCAGCGGGAGAGGGGACCACACTGAAGCTTTCTTT
TRBJ1-2 | TRBV30 | . | . | CAWTPGEGAYGYTF | TGTGCCTGGACCCCCGGTGAAGGGGCCTATGGCTACACCTTC